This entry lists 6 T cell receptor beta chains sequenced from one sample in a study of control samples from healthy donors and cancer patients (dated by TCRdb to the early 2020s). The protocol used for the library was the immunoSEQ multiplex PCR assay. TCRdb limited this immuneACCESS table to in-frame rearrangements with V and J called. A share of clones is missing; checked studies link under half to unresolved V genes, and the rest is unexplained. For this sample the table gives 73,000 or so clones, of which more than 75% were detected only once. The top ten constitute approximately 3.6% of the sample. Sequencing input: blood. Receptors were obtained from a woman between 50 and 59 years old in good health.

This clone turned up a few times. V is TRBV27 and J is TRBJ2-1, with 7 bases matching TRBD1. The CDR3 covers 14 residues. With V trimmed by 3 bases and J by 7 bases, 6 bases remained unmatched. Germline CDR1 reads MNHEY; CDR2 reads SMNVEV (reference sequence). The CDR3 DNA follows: TGTGCCAGCAGTTTTTCGGGACAGTGGAATGAGCAGTTCTTC. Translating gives CASSFSGQWNEQFF.

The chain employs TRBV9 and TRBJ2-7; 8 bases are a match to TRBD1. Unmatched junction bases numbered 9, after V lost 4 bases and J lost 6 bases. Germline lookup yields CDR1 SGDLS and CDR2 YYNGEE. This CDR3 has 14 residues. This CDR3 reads CASSPIDRGIEQYF. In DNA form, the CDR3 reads TGTGCCAGCAGCCCTATAGACAGGGGTATCGAGCAGTACTTC.

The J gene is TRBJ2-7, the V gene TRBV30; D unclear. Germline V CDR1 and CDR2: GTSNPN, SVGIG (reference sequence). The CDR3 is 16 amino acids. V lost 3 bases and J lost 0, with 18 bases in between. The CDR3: CAWRTPSGLSSYEQYF. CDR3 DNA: TGTGCCTGGAGAACTCCGTCGGGCCTGAGCTCCTACGAGCAGTACTTC.

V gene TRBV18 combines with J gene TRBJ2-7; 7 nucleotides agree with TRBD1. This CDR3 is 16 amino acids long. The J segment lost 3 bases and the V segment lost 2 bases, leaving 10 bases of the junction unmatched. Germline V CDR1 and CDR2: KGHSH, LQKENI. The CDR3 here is CASSPVKGQASYEQYF. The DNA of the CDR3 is TGTGCCAGCTCACCAGTGAAAGGACAGGCTAGCTACGAGCAGTACTTC.

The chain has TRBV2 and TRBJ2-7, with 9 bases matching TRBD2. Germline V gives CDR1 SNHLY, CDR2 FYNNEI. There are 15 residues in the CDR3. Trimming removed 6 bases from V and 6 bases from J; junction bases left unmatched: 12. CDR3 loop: CASREREVRSSEQYF. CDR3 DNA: TGTGCCAGCAGGGAGCGGGAGGTTCGAAGTTCCGAGCAGTACTTC.

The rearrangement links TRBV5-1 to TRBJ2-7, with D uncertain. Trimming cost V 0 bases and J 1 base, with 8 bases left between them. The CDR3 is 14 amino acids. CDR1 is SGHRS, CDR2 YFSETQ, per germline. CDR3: CASSLDSLSYEQYF. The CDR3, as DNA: TGCGCCAGCAGCTTGGACTCGCTTTCCTACGAGCAGTACTTC. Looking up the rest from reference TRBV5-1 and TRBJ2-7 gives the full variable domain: KAGVTQTPRYLIKTRGQQVTLSCSPISGHRSVSWYQQTPGQGLQFLFEYFSETQRNKGNFPGRFSGRQFSNSRSEMNVSTLELGDSALYLCASSLDSLSYEQYFGPGTRLTVT.